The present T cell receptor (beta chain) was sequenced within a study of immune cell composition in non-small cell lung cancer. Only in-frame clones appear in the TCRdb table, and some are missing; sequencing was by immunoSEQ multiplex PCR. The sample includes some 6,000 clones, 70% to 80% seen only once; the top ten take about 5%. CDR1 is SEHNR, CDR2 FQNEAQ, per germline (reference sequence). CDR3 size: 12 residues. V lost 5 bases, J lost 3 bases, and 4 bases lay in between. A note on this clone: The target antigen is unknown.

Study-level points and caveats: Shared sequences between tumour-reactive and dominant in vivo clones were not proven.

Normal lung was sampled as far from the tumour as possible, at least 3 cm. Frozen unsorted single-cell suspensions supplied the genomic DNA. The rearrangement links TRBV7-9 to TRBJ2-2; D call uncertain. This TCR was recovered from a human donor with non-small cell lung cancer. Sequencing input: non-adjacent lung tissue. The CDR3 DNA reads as TGTGCCAGCAGCCCTTACACCGGGGAGCTGTTTTTT. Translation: CASSPYTGELFF.